Each of the 10 T cell receptor beta chains below was sequenced from the same sample in a study of blood T cell repertoires in COVID-19 (dated by TCRdb to the early 2020s). Libraries were prepared through the immunoSEQ multiplex PCR assay. This is the immuneACCESS table as TCRdb keeps it, with only in-frame sequences that have V and J called. A part of the clones is gone; compared with another copy, unresolved V genes explain less than half, and the rest is unexplained. For this sample the table gives roughly 150,000 clones, of which just under 85% were detected only once. Roughly 2.5% of the sample comes from the top ten. The specimen sequenced was peripheral blood. The receptors were gathered from an elderly woman with COVID-19, enrolled during active disease.

The table lists this clone with a count of one. The chain recombines TRBV5-1 with TRBJ1-1; the D is unclear. The CDR3 is made up of 15 amino acids. Germline CDR1 is SGHRS and CDR2 is YFSETQ. The V and J ends lost 0 bases and 1 base respectively, with 10 bases between them. The CDR3 DNA is TGCGCCAGCAGCTTGGTCGGGGAAGGGAACACTGAAGCTTTCTTT. The encoded protein is CASSLVGEGNTEAFF.

This chain joins TRBV29-1 and TRBJ2-5; D may be TRBD2 (5 bases). V was shortened by 2 bases and J by 1 base, with 8 bases between the two germline ends. Germline CDR1 and CDR2: SQVTM and ANQGSEA. The CDR3 totals 13 residues. The CDR3 DNA sequence: TGCAGCGTTGAACGGGGAAGCCAAGAGACCCAGTACTTC. It is translated as CSVERGSQETQYF.

The chain employs TRBV6-5 and TRBJ2-5; TRBD1 is a possible D gene (5 bases). Germline values: CDR1 MNHEY, CDR2 SVGAGI. This CDR3 has 15 residues. Trimming took 2 bases from V and 6 from J, leaving 16 bases between them. The CDR3 nucleotides read TGTGCCAGCAGTTACGGCTCGCCCAGGGATCAGACCCAGTACTTC. This encodes CASSYGSPRDQTQYF.

The chain has TRBV5-1 and TRBJ2-1, with a possible D match to TRBD2 (6 bases). V shed 4 bases and J shed 5 bases, with 16 bases lying between them. From germline, CDR1 is SGHRS and CDR2 YFSETQ. The CDR3 extends over 15 amino acids. The DNA of the CDR3 is TGCGCCAGCAGCCCTATGCCGGGACTTGACAATGAGCAGTTCTTC. Amino acids: CASSPMPGLDNEQFF.

This chain links TRBV9 with TRBJ2-1, with TRBD2 matching over 14 bases. Germline CDR1 and CDR2: SGDLS and YYNGEE. CDR3 size: 18 residues. Trimming at V came to 2 bases and at J to 0 bases, leaving 4 bases not matched to a gene. DNA of the CDR3: TGTGCCAGCAGCGTCGGACTAGCGGGAGGTAGCTCCTACAATGAGCAGTTCTTC. Translation: CASSVGLAGGSSYNEQFF.

The rearrangement links TRBV7-2 to TRBJ2-3; 10 bases are a match to TRBD2. V shed 7 bases and J 4 bases; nucleotides not matched to a gene: 14. CDR3 length: 17 amino acids. The germline CDR1 and CDR2 sequences are SGHTA and FQGNSA. The CDR3 spells CASIRRPGLASADTQYF. The CDR3 bases are TGTGCCAGCATAAGGCGACCGGGACTAGCGTCCGCAGATACGCAGTATTTT.

This chain links TRBV6-2 or TRBV6-3 with TRBJ1-3; D may be TRBD1 (5 bases). Trimming removed 5 bases from V and 4 bases from J, with 12 bases in between. Germline lookup yields CDR1 MNHEY and CDR2 SVGEGT. The CDR3 is 14 amino acids. The CDR3 DNA sequence: TGTGCCAGCAGTCAGGGTCTCTTCGGAAACACCATATATTTT. This encodes CASSQGLFGNTIYF.

In its sample, this clone was seen a few times. The chain combines TRBV21-1 with TRBJ2-7; the table's D call of TRBD1 was not tested on the DNA. TRBV21-1 is classified as a pseudogene. The CDR3 is 15 residues long. The CDR3 DNA reads TGTGCCAGCAGCAAAGGTCACAGAGTCCCCCACGAGCAGTACTTC. Encoded protein: CASSKGHRVPHEQYF.

The chain links TRBV7-2 to TRBJ2-2; the D gene is possibly TRBD1 (6 bases). CDR3 length: 15 amino acids. V was shortened by 3 bases and J by 4 bases, with 12 bases between the two germline ends. The germline CDR1 and CDR2 sequences are SGHTA and FQGNSA. The CDR3 DNA reads TGTGCCAGCAGCTTTCAGGGGCGGAGCACCGGGGAGCTGTTTTTT. The encoded protein is CASSFQGRSTGELFF. The full variable domain, completed using reference TRBV7-2 and TRBJ2-2, is GAGVSQSPSNKVTEKGKDVELRCDPISGHTALYWYRQSLGQGLEFLIYFQGNSAPDKSGLPSDRFSAERTGGSVSTLTIQRTQQEDSAVYLCASSFQGRSTGELFFGEGSRLTVL.

This clone was seen a single time. The rearrangement links TRBV9 to TRBJ2-3; D unclear. The V end lost 4 bases, the J end lost 0 bases, and 9 bases lay between the germline ends. The CDR3 extends over 14 amino acids. Germline CDR1 and CDR2: SGDLS and YYNGEE. The CDR3 loop reads CASSPDSSTDTQYF. DNA for the CDR3: TGTGCCAGCAGCCCAGATTCCAGCACAGATACGCAGTATTTT.